This TCR beta chain came from a study of T cell responses to AZD1222 COVID-19 vaccine. Regarding the study as a whole: Baseline testing showed seropositivity in only five or six AZD1222 recipients. CD4 TCRs associated with vaccination spanned spike, dominating at 160-218 and 743-854. Spike-specific TCR breadth and depth grew following two AZD1222 doses. The study sampled repertoires only after the peak T cell response.

CDR1 and CDR2 from the germline V gene are SGHKS and YYEKEE (reference sequence). The CDR3 has 13 amino acids. Trimming cost V 6 bases and J 7 bases, with 16 bases left between them. TCRdb's table, derived via immunoSEQ multiplex PCR, lists solely in-frame clones and lacks some. The profile covers under 150,000 clones, with roughly 87% appearing a single time and under 3% taken by the ten largest. Notes on this clone: Its antigen is unidentified.

The sequence was collected from an adult who received the AZD1222 COVID-19 vaccine. This chain uses TRBV5-5 with TRBJ1-2; D is ambiguous. Specimen: peripheral blood, collected 28 days after the second AZD1222 dose. The CDR3 spells CASNLLESGGYTF. Written as DNA, the CDR3 is TGTGCCAGCAACCTTCTAGAGTCGGGTGGCTACACCTTC.